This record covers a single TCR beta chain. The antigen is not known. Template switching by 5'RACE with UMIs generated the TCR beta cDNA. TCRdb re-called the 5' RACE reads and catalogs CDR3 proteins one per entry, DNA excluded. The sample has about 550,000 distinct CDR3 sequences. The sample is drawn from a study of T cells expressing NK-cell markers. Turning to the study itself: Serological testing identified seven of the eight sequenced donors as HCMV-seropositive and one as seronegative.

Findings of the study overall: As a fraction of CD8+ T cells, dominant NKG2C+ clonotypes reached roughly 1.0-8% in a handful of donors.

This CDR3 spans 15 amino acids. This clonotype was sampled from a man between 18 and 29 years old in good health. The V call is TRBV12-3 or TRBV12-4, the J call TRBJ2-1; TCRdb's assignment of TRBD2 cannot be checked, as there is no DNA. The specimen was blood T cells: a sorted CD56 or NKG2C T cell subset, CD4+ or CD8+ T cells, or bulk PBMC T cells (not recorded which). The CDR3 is CASSFPGDSRNEQFF.